What follows are 23 T cell receptor beta chains derived from one specimen sequenced in a study of blood T cell repertoires in COVID-19. TCRdb keeps only in-frame clones here, not all; method: immunoSEQ multiplex PCR. The data show hundreds of thousands of clones, with 88% seen just once and roughly 12% held by the top ten. Sequenced input: peripheral blood. Source of these receptors: a woman in her forties or fifties with COVID-19, enrolled during active disease.

The chain links TRBV29-1 to TRBJ1-1; tentatively, D is TRBD1 (6 bases). The CDR3 runs 14 residues. The germline V gene encodes CDR1 SQVTM and CDR2 ANQGSEA. Trimming shortened V by 6 bases and J by 3 bases, and 17 bases separated the two germline ends. The CDR3 protein is CSVDTGLGYTEAFF. The CDR3, as DNA: TGCAGCGTAGATACAGGGTTGGGTTACACTGAAGCTTTCTTT.

The CDR3: CSVVATASYEQYF. The CDR3 DNA is TGCAGCGTCGTTGCGACAGCTTCCTACGAGCAGTACTTC. The V call is TRBV29-1, the J call TRBJ2-7, with D possibly being TRBD1 (5 bases). The CDR3 has 13 amino acids. Germline-derived CDR1 and CDR2 are SQVTM and ANQGSEA. The V end was cut by 6 bases, the J end by 1 base, with 13 bases between.

The chain uses TRBV11-2 and TRBJ2-7; D unclear. The germline CDR1 and CDR2 sequences are SGHAT and FQNNGV. The CDR3 is 12 amino acids. Trimming stripped 4 bases from V and 3 bases from J, with 7 bases between. DNA for the CDR3: TGTGCCAGCAGCTCCCTTTTCTACGAGCAGTACTTC. It yields the protein CASSSLFYEQYF. The whole variable domain, remainder taken from reference TRBV11-2 and TRBJ2-7, is EAGVAQSPRYKIIEKRQSVAFWCNPISGHATLYWYQQILGQGPKLLIQFQNNGVVDDSQLPKDRFSAERLKGVDSTLKIQPAKLEDSAVYLCASSSLFYEQYFGPGTRLTVT.

The CDR3 loop reads CASSQSGAGNTIYF. The CDR3, as DNA: TGTGCCAGCAGTCAATCCGGGGCTGGAAACACCATATATTTT. The chain is built from TRBV27 and TRBJ1-3; D unresolved. Germline assignment: CDR1 MNHEY and CDR2 SMNVEV (reference sequence). Trimming removed 5 bases from V and 2 bases from J, with 10 bases in between. This CDR3 has 14 residues.

A remark on this clone: The same CDR3 arises from other DNA sequences in this sample as well. The chain links TRBV6-5 to TRBJ1-1; D gene uncertain. The germline gives CDR1 MNHEY, CDR2 SVGAGI. The CDR3 is 15 amino acids. V was shortened by 0 bases and J by 0 bases, with 8 bases between the two germline ends. The CDR3 protein is CASSYSRLLNTEAFF. CDR3 DNA: TGTGCCAGCAGTTACTCGAGATTATTGAACACTGAAGCTTTCTTT.

The chain recombines TRBV10-3 with TRBJ2-1; TRBD2 matches at 10 bases. Germline CDR1 and CDR2: ENHRY and SYGVKD. The junction had 14 bases not matched to a gene; V was cut back by 3 bases and J by 0 bases. The CDR3 runs 20 residues. The CDR3 loop reads CAISDIGWLAGASSYNEQFF. The CDR3 nucleotides read TGTGCCATCAGTGATATTGGTTGGCTAGCGGGGGCAAGCTCCTACAATGAGCAGTTCTTC.

The V gene is TRBV6-5, the J gene TRBJ2-7; no reliable D call. In germline, CDR1 is MNHEY, CDR2 SVGAGI. The CDR3 contains 14 residues. V was cut by 5 bases and J by 2 bases, with 13 bases left in between. Here the CDR3 DNA reads TGTGCCAGCAGTCACCCTGACGGAGCCTACGAGCAGTACTTC. It is translated as CASSHPDGAYEQYF.

The V and J genes are TRBV18 and TRBJ1-2; maybe TRBD1 (6 bases). CDR3 length: 16 residues. CDR1 and CDR2 from the germline V gene are KGHSH and LQKENI. V was pared by 6 bases and J by 2 bases, with 19 bases between. The CDR3: CASSSQVGTLNYGYTF. CDR3 nucleotides: TGTGCCAGCTCGTCTCAAGTCGGGACACTAAACTATGGCTACACCTTC.

The chain couples TRBV29-1 to TRBJ2-3; 8 bases agree with TRBD1. Germline-derived CDR1 and CDR2 are SQVTM and ANQGSEA. The junction had 12 bases not matched to a gene; V was cut back by 4 bases and J by 6 bases. CDR3 length equals 15 residues. The CDR3 DNA follows: TGCAGCGTTGGGAAGGGCAGGGGGCGCGTGGATACGCAGTATTTT. Translating gives CSVGKGRGRVDTQYF.

V is TRBV12-3 or TRBV12-4 and J is TRBJ2-7, with 9 bases aligning to TRBD1. The length of the CDR3 is 13 residues. V dropped 5 bases and J dropped 9; count of bases not matched to a gene: 8. DNA for the CDR3: TGTGCCAGCAGTAGCGCGGGACAGGGATTGCAGTACTTC. This encodes CASSSAGQGLQYF.

The chain is built from TRBV5-4 and TRBJ1-6; tentatively, D is TRBD1 (6 bases). V was pared by 4 bases and J by 0 bases, with 11 bases between. Germline-derived CDR1 and CDR2 are SGHNT and YYREEE (reference sequence). The CDR3 runs to 16 residues. The CDR3 sequence: CASSGDRSSYNSPLHF. CDR3 DNA sequence: TGTGCCAGCAGCGGCGACAGGAGCTCCTATAATTCACCCCTCCACTTT.

The V gene is TRBV7-2, the J gene TRBJ2-5; D ambiguous. The CDR3 runs to 13 residues. Germline CDR1 is SGHTA and CDR2 is FQGNSA. V dropped 3 bases and J dropped 4 bases, with 9 bases sitting between them. The CDR3 bases are TGTGCCAGCAGCTTGTCGACACGAGAGACCCAGTACTTC. This translates into CASSLSTRETQYF.

This chain joins TRBV4-2 and TRBJ1-1; D is undetermined. V lost 3 bases, J lost 4 bases, and 12 bases lay in between. The germline gives CDR1 LGHNA, CDR2 YNFKEQ. The CDR3 runs 14 residues. The CDR3 spells CASSQVFEATEAFF. DNA for the CDR3: TGTGCCAGCAGCCAGGTATTTGAAGCCACTGAAGCTTTCTTT.

This sequence joins TRBV2 and TRBJ1-2; the match to TRBD1 covers 7 bases. The CDR3 loop spans 14 amino acids. The V gene's germline CDR1 is SNHLY and CDR2 FYNNEI. The junction had 8 bases not matched to a gene; V was cut back by 6 bases and J by 4 bases. The CDR3 DNA reads TGTGCCAGCAGAGCACGGACAGGCCTCTATGGCTACACCTTC. Residues: CASRARTGLYGYTF. Based on the CDR3 plus reference TRBV2 and TRBJ1-2, the full variable domain is EPEVTQTPSHQVTQMGQEVILRCVPISNHLYFYWYRQILGQKVEFLVSFYNNEISEKSEIFDDQFSVERPDGSNFTLKIRSTKLEDSAMYFCASRARTGLYGYTFGSGTRLTVV.

The chain has TRBV5-1 and TRBJ1-6, with D perhaps matching TRBD1 (5 bases). The germline V gene encodes CDR1 SGHRS and CDR2 YFSETQ. This CDR3 comprises 13 residues. Trimming left V 4 bases short and J 15 bases short, with 17 bases between. CDR3 sequence: CASSLEAGNILHF. CDR3 bases: TGCGCCAGCAGCCTGGAGGCAGGGAATATCCTCCACTTT.

About this clone itself: The sample holds other DNA sequences that translate to the same CDR3. The genes are TRBV20-1 and TRBJ1-1; D is undetermined. Germline CDR1 is DFQATT and CDR2 is SNEGSKA (reference sequence). V was cut by 3 bases and J by 7 bases, with 9 bases left in between. The CDR3 extends over 11 amino acids. CDR3 nucleotides: TGCAGTGCTAGTGGGCAGCGTGAAGCTTTCTTT. Translated, it gives CSASGQREAFF.

The chain is built from TRBV5-6 and TRBJ1-1; TRBD1 matches at 8 bases. After removal of 3 bases from V and 1 base from J, the junction contained 8 bases not matched to a gene. The CDR3 has 16 residues. Germline values: CDR1 SGHDT, CDR2 YYEEEE. CDR3 nucleotide sequence: TGTGCCAGCAGCTCGGGGCCGGACAGGGCGAACACTGAAGCTTTCTTT. Protein: CASSSGPDRANTEAFF. The entire variable domain, with the rest obtained from reference TRBV5-6 and TRBJ1-1, is as follows: DAGVTQSPTHLIKTRGQQVTLRCSPKSGHDTVSWYQQALGQGPQFIFQYYEEEERQRGNFPDRFSGHQFPNYSSELNVNALLLGDSALYLCASSSGPDRANTEAFFGQGTRLTVV.

The chain is built from TRBV3-1 (or the pseudogene TRBV3-2) and TRBJ1-6; D ambiguous. The CDR3 spans 15 residues. Trimming took off 0 bases at V and 10 bases at J, with 13 bases between the two ends. The germline V gene encodes CDR1 LGHDT and CDR2 YNNKEL (reference sequence). The CDR3 protein is CASSQDSSGRSPLHF. For the CDR3, the DNA is TGTGCCAGCAGCCAAGACTCCTCAGGTCGCTCACCCCTCCACTTT.

This rearrangement joins TRBV7-6 to TRBJ2-2; TRBD1 agrees at 12 bases. The germline CDR1 and CDR2 sequences are SGHVS and FNYEAQ. The CDR3 has 17 amino acids. After removal of 2 bases from V and 8 bases from J, the junction contained 9 bases not matched to a gene. The CDR3 nucleotides are TGTGCCAGCAGCTTAAGTCCAGGGACAGGGGGCGCGGGGGAGCTGTTTTTT. Residues: CASSLSPGTGGAGELFF.

This clone appeared a few times. CDR3 region: CSASASGGTDTEAFF. The CDR3 region has the DNA TGCAGTGCTAGTGCCTCAGGGGGGACGGACACTGAAGCTTTCTTT. This chain connects TRBV20-1 to TRBJ1-1, with 7 bases aligning to TRBD1. Germline loops: CDR1 DFQATT, CDR2 SNEGSKA (reference sequence). The junction had 10 bases not matched to a gene; V was cut back by 3 bases and J by 3 bases. The CDR3 has 15 residues.

The chain carries TRBV5-1 and TRBJ2-1; 11 nucleotides match TRBD2. Trimming took 0 bases from V and 7 from J; bases not matched to a gene: 6. Germline V gives CDR1 SGHRS, CDR2 YFSETQ. This CDR3 spans 16 amino acids. For the CDR3, the DNA is TGCGCCAGCAGCTTGGCGCCTAGCGGGGGGTCTAATGAGCAGTTCTTC. Its protein is CASSLAPSGGSNEQFF.

The chain is built from TRBV9 and TRBJ2-3; TRBD2 matches 11 bases. CDR1 is SGDLS and CDR2 is YYNGEE in the germline V gene. The V gene end was trimmed by 3 bases and the J gene end by 2 bases; junction bases not matched to a gene: 5. The CDR3 is 16 amino acids. The DNA of the CDR3 is TGTGCCAGCAGCGCCCTAGCGGGGGGATTCACAGATACGCAGTATTTT. Its translation: CASSALAGGFTDTQYF. The full variable domain, completed using reference TRBV9 and TRBJ2-3, is DSGVTQTPKHLITATGQRVTLRCSPRSGDLSVYWYQQSLDQGLQFLIQYYNGEERAKGNILERFSAQQFPDLHSELNLSSLELGDSALYFCASSALAGGFTDTQYFGPGTRLTVL.

CDR3 sequence: CASSSRGANYNEQFF. The CDR3 region has the DNA TGTGCCAGCAGTTCGCGGGGGGCCAACTACAATGAGCAGTTCTTC. This chain joins TRBV28 and TRBJ2-1, with TRBD2 matching 8 bases. Unmatched junction bases numbered 5, after V lost 4 bases and J lost 3 bases. Germline V lookup: CDR1 MDHEN, CDR2 SYDVKM. This CDR3 has 15 residues.